This record looks at one TCR beta chain sequence and its context. It has no known antigen specificity. No much larger clone is present one base from it, and per-base qualities are unavailable. The cohort comprised 670 or so healthy bone marrow donors. At the time of sampling, all cohort members were nominally healthy, though unrecorded immune exposures were likely present. The donor was CMV seropositive and belonged to the group of 270 or so seropositive cohort members. Each donor provided a peripheral blood sample, and peripheral blood mononuclear cells were used for TCR beta sequencing. Genomic DNA was extracted from the blood cell samples with the Qiagen DNeasy Blood Extraction Kit. These data come from a study of cytomegalovirus exposure and HLA in healthy donors (TCRdb year 2017). Some background on the complete study: An earlier analysis of 587 of the donors reported about 300 Gb of sequence data and some 110 million unique TCR beta sequences obtained from around 190 million T cells. The study aimed to test whether signatures of past pathogen exposure could be identified by cataloging public T cell receptors. In addition to the first cohort of 666 subjects, a separate validation cohort of approximately 110 different subjects was used. Every discovery cohort repertoire had been produced on one sequencing platform. An early release covering 550 to 650 HLA-typed donors comprised 300 to 350 gigabases of sequencing data and tens of millions of unique TCR sequences. In the later analysis, no new phenotypic data were used to find candidate immune exposures; instead, reliance was placed on TCR beta sequences and their occurrence across donors. The T cell repertoires of 666 subjects were profiled by immunosequencing and related to cytomegalovirus serostatus. The number of donors typed differed by locus, with roughly 620-640 for A, B, C, DRB1 and DQB1, approximately 500 for DQA1, over 600 for DPA1, and 472 for DPB1. Both class I and class II loci were covered by HLA typing, at four-digit resolution. To study patterns of TCR occurrence, a later analysis re-analyzed previously published TCR beta repertoires from several hundred donors and added high-resolution HLA genotyping. Among the roughly 400 genotyped donors, around 81% belonged to the genetic ancestry cluster associated with self-reported Caucasian donors. Roughly five DR-DQ haplotypes were treated as single units for association and clustering because of strong linkage in the cohort. To predict cytomegalovirus infection status, the study combined high-throughput TCR immunosequencing, statistical association of individual TCRs with disease status, and machine learning. An earlier analysis of 500 to 650 of the donors applied high-throughput TCR beta sequencing to assess whether each TCR beta V gene segment acted as functional or pseudogenic. Alongside the repertoire data, information on donor age, sex, ethnicity and CMV serostatus was compiled. Among several hundred genotyped donors of the cohort, an average of about 240,000 unique TCR beta nucleotide sequences was sequenced per donor, of which about 19% were non-productive. Genome-wide SNP genotypes for about 65% of the 666 donors were used in a later genetic analysis, which treated that subset as a discovery cohort. Overall study outcomes, separate from this receptor: A later analysis found that HLA-associated TCR beta chains were more clonally expanded and had lower generation probabilities than equally common non-associated chains. The 87-base-pair reads could not distinguish some IMGT-functional V segments, including TRBV6-2 and TRBV6-3, so those segments were excluded. Some 15 rarely observed V segments, including chromosome 9 orphons, were excluded from the earlier analysis of about 610 of the donors because counts were too low. A later analysis associated 16,951 TCR beta sequences with specific HLA alleles at a false discovery rate of 0.05. The authors suggested that the approach could potentially be generalized to other disease states and immunological phenotypes. An earlier analysis of around 600 of the donors showed that most TCR beta V segments appeared in productive rearrangements either about 87% or about 30% of the time, which broadly matched IMGT annotations. In this cohort, only TCR beta chains were sequenced, and detectable features were limited by the absence of alpha or paired-chain data. While some public TCRs were present in many individuals, most TCR sequences turned up only very rarely across donors. A further reported finding was that TCR beta sequences accurately predicted the HLA-A and HLA-B alleles for most subjects in the first cohort. A later analysis found that most CMV-associated TCR beta chains appeared HLA-restricted, with HLA associations seemingly driven largely by CMV exposure. Linkage disequilibrium might explain the correlated functional status among segregating V segments, but an unknown experimental factor could not be excluded. A later analysis found that TCR association rates varied across HLA loci, with DRB1 alleles showing the most associated TCRs and HLA-C alleles the fewest. The sequencing pipeline was judged likely to have produced a cluster of highly shared sequence variants as a technical artifact. A few of the identified cytomegalovirus-associated TCR beta chains were confirmed in vitro to be specific for cytomegalovirus antigens. Assigning TCR associations to individual alleles was difficult when HLA alleles, especially DR and DQ, strongly co-occurred. In a later analysis, several top co-occurrence clusters were reported to appear linked to parvovirus B19, influenza, CMV and Epstein-Barr virus. An association between a missense DCLRE1C variant and V-gene and J-gene trimming of TCR beta chains was found in a later genetic analysis and replicated in an independent cohort. The classifier was reported to diagnose cytomegalovirus status with high specificity and sensitivity in both the original and validation cohorts. The only immune exposure information available for the cohort was CMV serostatus. In a later genetic analysis, fewer N-insertions in productive TCRs were reported among donors in an Asian-associated ancestry cluster than the roughly 710-donor mean. Because some donors lacked HLA typing at each locus, the association tests relied only on the typed subset. Presence/absence analyses assumed roughly uniform sequencing depth across donors, an assumption that may not hold. The study listed approximately 150 TCR beta chains as associated with cytomegalovirus.

The library was obtained by the immunoSEQ multiplex PCR assay. A mixture of 60 forward primers for TCR Vbeta segments and 13 reverse primers for TCR Jbeta segments was used in the multiplex PCR. The CDR3 region of rearranged TCR beta genes was amplified from genomic DNA with a multiplex PCR assay. Amplified TCR beta libraries were sequenced as 87-base-pair reads on the Illumina HiSeq System. On the authors' methods: In a later analysis, roughly 80 million unique TCR beta chains were counted across the roughly 610 repertoires, and roughly 9.9 million of these chains were shared by at least two donors. Raw reads were error-corrected and collapsed into unique sequences by a nearest-neighbor algorithm in which closely related sequences were merged to remove PCR and sequencing errors. CDR3 sequences were aligned to IMGT reference sequences to assign V, D and J gene segments. Each retained sequence needed at least a six-nucleotide match to both a V gene segment and a J gene segment. Rearrangements were classified as productive when the CDR3 lacked stop codons and remained in frame with V and J, and all other rearrangements were classified as non-productive. CDR3 was defined according to IMGT convention as the region running from the second conserved V-encoded cysteine to the conserved J-encoded phenylalanine. In an earlier analysis of roughly 610 of the donors, sequences lacking an unambiguous match to a single V gene segment were excluded. An earlier analysis of just under 600 of the donors called V segments functional above 56.7% productive rearrangements and segregating when the between-donor standard deviation exceeded 5%. To diagnose cytomegalovirus status from the catalog of TCR beta chain sequences, a statistical classification framework was built. V and J gene assignment, in a later analysis, came from comparing TCR nucleotide sequences with IMGT/GENE-DB human TR gene sequences. Using the TCRdist pipeline, a later analysis assigned CDR3 sequences along with most-parsimonious VDJ recombination scenarios. In a later analysis, every TCR beta chain was defined by the combination of its CDR3 amino acid sequence and its V-gene family, and reads without a unique V-gene family were dropped. As a way to deal with suspected cross-contamination and a sequencing artifact, a later analysis dropped hundreds of nucleotide sequences that were highly shared and had low generation probability. For each public chain, a later analysis derived a clonal expansion index from normalized ranks of inferred template counts within each repertoire. In a later analysis, generation probabilities were computed with a VDJ recombination model fitted to out-of-frame rearrangements, and the resulting probabilities were checked against IGoR. A later analysis scored TCR-TCR, TCR-HLA and TCR-CMV co-occurrence with hypergeometric tests, applying a repertoire-size bias correction to TCR pairs. In a later analysis, false discovery rates were estimated by permuting HLA or CMV assignments 20 times. In a later analysis, co-occurring TCRs were grouped with DBSCAN, and TCRdist sequence similarity was added when clustering was performed within HLA-allele-positive subsets. Repertoires with fewer than 30,000 or more than 120,000 public chains, plus five repertoires with anomalous nucleotide sharing, were excluded from co-occurrence clustering. In its TCRdb copy, this immuneACCESS table keeps in-frame sequences only and misses some clones. Where compared with another copy, unresolved V genes explain less than half of these, and the others have no known cause. Clonal size and the V and J genes are those of that table, whereas D and trimming came from the DNA. Here the sample has some 140,000 clones; more than 80% occur a single time. About 7% of the sample is held by the ten biggest clonotypes.

The CDR3 runs 15 residues from the cysteine to the phenylalanine. The kept DNA is CDR3 alone, 45 bases in frame from the first base. Germline trimming amounts to 6 bases on V and 6 bases on J, with 10 as the count of junction bases outside the gene matches. Based on the germline V gene (reference sequence), the CDR1 and CDR2 sequences are LNHDA and SQIVND. This TCR was recovered from a woman in her twenties or thirties in good health and CMV-seropositive. The V and J genes are TRBV19 and TRBJ2-2; 7 bases in the middle match TRBD2. Sequenced material: PBMCs. The CDR3 corresponds to CASRQMTSPAGELFF. The nucleotide sequence reads as follows: TGTGCCAGTAGACAGATGACTAGCCCGGCCGGGGAGCTGTTTTTT.